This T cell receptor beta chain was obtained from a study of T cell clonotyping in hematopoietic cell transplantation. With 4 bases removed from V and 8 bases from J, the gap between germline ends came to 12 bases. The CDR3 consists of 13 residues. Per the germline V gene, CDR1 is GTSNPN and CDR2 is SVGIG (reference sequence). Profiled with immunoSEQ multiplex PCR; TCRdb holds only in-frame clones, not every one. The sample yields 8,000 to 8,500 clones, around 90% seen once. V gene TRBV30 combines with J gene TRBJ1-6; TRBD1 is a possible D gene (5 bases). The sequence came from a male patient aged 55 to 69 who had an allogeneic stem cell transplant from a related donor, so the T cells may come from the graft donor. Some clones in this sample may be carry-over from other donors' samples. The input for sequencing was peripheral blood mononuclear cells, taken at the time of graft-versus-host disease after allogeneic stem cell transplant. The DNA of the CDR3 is TGTGCCTGGACAGGGCTAGGGGATTCACCCCTCCACTTT. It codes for CAWTGLGDSPLHF. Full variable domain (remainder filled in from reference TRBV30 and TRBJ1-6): SQTIHQWPATLVQPVGSPLSLECTVEGTSNPNLYWYRQAAGRGLQLLFYSVGIGQISSEVPQNLSASRPQDRQFILSSKKLLLSDSGFYLCAWTGLGDSPLHFGNGTRLTVT.